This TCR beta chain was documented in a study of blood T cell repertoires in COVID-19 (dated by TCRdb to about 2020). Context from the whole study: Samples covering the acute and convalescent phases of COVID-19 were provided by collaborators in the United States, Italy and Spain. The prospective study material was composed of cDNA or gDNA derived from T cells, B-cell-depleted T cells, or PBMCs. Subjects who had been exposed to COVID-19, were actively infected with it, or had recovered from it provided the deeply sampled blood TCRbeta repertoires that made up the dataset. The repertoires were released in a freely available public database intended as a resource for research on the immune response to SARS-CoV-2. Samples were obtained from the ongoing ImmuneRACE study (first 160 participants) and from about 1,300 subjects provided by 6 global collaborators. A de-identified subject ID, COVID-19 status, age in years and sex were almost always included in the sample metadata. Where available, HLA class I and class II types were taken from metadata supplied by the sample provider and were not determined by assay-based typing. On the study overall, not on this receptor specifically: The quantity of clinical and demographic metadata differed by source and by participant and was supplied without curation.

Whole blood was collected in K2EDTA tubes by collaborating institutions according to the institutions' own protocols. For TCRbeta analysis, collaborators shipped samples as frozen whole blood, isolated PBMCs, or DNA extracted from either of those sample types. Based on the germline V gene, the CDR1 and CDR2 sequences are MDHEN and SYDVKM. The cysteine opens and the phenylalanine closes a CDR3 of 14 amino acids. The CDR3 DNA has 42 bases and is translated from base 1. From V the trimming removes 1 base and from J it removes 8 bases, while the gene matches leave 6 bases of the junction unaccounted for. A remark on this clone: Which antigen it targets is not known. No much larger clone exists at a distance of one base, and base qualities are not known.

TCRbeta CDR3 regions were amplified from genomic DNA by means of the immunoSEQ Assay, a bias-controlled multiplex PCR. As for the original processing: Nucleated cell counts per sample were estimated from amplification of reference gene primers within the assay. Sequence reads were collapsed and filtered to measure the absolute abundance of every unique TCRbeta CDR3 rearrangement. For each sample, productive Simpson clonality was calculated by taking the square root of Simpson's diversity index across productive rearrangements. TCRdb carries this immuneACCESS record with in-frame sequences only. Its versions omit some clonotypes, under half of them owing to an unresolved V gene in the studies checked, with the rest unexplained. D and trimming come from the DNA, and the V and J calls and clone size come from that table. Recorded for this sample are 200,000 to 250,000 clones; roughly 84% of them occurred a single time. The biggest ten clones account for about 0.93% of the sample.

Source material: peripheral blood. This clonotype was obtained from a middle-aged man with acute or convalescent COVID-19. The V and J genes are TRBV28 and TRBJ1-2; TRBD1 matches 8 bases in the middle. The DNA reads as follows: TGTGCCAGCAGTTTATTCCAGGGGGCGCAAGGCTACACCTTC. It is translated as CASSLFQGAQGYTF.